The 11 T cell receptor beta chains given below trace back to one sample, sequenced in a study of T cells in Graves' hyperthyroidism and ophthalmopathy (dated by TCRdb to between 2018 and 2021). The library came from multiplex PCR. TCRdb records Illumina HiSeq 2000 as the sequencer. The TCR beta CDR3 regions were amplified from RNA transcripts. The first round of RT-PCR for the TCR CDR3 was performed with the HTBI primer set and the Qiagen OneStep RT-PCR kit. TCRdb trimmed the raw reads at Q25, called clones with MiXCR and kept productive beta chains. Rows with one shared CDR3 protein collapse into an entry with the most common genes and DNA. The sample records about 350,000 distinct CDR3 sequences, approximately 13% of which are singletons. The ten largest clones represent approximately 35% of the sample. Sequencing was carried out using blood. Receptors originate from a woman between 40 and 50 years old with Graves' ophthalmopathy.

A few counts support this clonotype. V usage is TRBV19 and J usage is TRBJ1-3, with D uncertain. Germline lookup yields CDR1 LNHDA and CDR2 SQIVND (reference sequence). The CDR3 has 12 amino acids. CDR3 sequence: CAAGSGGNTIYF. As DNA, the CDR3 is TGTGCTGCTGGCAGTGGGGGAAACACCATATATTTT.

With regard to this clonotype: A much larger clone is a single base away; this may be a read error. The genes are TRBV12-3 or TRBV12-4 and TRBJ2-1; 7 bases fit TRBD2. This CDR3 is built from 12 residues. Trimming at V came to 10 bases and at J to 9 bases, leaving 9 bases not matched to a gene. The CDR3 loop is CANSGLVGEQFF. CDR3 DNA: TGTGCCAACAGCGGACTAGTGGGTGAGCAGTTCTTC.

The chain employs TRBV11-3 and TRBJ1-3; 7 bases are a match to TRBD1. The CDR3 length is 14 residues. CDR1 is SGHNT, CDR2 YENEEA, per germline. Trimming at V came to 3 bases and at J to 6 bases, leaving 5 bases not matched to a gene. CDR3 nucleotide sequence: TGTGCCAGCAGCTTGGAGCAGGGGGTAAACACCATATATTTT. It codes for CASSLEQGVNTIYF. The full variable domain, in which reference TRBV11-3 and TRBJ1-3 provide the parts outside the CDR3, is EAGVVQSPRYKIIEKKQPVAFWCNPISGHNTLYWYLQNLGQGPELLIRYENEEAVDDSQLPKDRFSAERLKGVDSTLKIQPAELGDSAVYLCASSLEQGVNTIYFGEGSWLTVV.

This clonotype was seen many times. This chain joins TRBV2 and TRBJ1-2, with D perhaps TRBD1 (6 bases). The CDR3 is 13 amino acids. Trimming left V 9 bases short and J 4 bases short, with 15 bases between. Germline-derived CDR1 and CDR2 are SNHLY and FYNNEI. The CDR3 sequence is CASNDRSSYGYTF. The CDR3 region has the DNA TGTGCCAGTAACGACAGGAGCAGCTATGGCTACACCTTC.

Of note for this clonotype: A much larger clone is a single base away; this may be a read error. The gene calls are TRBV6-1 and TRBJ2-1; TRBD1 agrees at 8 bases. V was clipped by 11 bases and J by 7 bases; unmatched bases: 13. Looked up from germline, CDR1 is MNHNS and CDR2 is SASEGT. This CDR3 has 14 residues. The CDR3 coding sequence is TGTGCCTGTTGGAGGACAGGGTCGAAAAATGAGCAGTTCTTC. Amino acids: CACWRTGSKNEQFF.

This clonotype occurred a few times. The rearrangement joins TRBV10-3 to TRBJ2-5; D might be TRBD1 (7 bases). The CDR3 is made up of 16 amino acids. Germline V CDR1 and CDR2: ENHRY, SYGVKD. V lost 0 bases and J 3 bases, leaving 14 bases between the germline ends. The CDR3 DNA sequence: TGTGCCATCAGTGAGTCAGGCAGGGGGGATAAAGAGACCCAGTACTTC. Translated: CAISESGRGDKETQYF.

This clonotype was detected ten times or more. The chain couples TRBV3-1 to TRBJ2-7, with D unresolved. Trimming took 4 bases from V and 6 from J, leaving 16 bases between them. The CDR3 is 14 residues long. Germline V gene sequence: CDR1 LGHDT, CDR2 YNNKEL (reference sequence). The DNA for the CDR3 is TGTGCCAGCAGCCTCGAGTACGGCAATTTCGAGCAGTACTTC. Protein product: CASSLEYGNFEQYF.

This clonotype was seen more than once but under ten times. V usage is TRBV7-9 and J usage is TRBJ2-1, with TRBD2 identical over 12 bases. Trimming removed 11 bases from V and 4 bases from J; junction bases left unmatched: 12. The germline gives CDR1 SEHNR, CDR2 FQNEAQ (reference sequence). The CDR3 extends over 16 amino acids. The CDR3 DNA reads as TGTGCCCTCGTAGGGGCTAGCGGGGGGGCATACAATGAGCAGTTCTTC. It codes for CALVGASGGAYNEQFF.

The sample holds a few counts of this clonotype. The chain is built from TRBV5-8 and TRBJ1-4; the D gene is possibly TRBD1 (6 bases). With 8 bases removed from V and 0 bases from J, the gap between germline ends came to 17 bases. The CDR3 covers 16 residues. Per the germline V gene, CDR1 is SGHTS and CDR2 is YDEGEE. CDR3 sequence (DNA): TGTGCCAGTTATGAACCGGGACACACAACTAATGAAAAACTGTTTTTT. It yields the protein CASYEPGHTTNEKLFF.

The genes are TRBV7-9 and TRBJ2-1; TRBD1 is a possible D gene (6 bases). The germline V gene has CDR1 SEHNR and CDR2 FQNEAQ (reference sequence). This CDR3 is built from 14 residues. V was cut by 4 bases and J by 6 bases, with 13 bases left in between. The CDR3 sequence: CASSSSDRTNEQFF. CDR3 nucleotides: TGTGCCAGCAGCTCATCGGACAGAACCAATGAGCAGTTCTTC.

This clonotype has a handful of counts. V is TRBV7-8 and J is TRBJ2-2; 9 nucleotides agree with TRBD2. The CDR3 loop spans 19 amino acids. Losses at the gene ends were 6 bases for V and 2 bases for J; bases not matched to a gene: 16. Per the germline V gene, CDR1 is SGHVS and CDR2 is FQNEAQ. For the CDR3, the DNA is TGTGCCAGCAGATCCGATTTGGCGGGAGGGCTGAAAAACACCGGGGAGCTGTTTTTT. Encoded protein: CASRSDLAGGLKNTGELFF. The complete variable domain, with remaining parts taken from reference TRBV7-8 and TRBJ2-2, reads GAGVSQSPRYKVAKRGQDVALRCDPISGHVSLFWYQQALGQGPEFLTYFQNEAQLDKSGLPSDRFFAERPEGSVSTLKIQRTQQEDSAVYLCASRSDLAGGLKNTGELFFGEGSRLTVL.